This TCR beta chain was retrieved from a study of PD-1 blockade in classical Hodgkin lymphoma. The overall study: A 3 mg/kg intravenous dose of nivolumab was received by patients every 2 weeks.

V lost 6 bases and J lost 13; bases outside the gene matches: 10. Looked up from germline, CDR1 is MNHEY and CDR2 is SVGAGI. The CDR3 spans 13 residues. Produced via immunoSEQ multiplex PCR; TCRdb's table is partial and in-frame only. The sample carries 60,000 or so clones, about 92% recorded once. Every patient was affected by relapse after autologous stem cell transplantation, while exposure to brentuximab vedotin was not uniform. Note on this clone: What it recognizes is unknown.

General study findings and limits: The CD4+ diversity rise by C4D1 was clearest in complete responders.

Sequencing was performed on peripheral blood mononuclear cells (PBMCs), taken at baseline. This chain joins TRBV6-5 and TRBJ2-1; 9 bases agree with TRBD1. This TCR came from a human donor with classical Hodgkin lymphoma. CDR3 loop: CASRKTGGDGQFF. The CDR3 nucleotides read TGTGCCAGCAGAAAGACAGGGGGAGACGGTCAGTTCTTC.